Following are 32 T cell receptor beta chains from one sample sequenced in a study of regulatory T cells in long-lasting Graves disease. The time point is: newly diagnosed GD, antithyroid drugs for less than 3 months. PBMC RNA was the source of the TCR library. iRepertoire HTBI primers and Arm-PCR of CDR3 regions built TCR beta libraries. TCRdb fed the multiplex PCR reads into MiXCR, producing one record per CDR3 protein. The profile shows a few hundred thousand distinct CDR3 sequences, approximately 16% of them singletons. The sample was also reused in another study, on T cells in Graves' hyperthyroidism and ophthalmopathy.

Sequenced material: peripheral blood mononuclear cells (PBMCs), taken at new diagnosis, from a patient treated with antithyroid drugs. The receptor set was obtained from a woman aged 40 to 50 with Graves disease.

Of note for this clonotype: A read error is likely, as this CDR3 ends without the conserved phenylalanine or tryptophan. CDR3 sequence (DNA): TGTGCCAGCAGCCCGCGATCCTACGAGCAGTACTCC. This encodes CASSPRSYEQYS. The chain joins TRBV11-1 to TRBJ2-7; D is unclear. This CDR3 region has 12 residues. V was shortened by 5 bases and J by 1 base, with 6 bases between the two germline ends. From germline, CDR1 is SGHAT and CDR2 FQDESV (reference sequence).

This clonotype was recorded a few times. The chain is built from TRBV5-5 and TRBJ1-3; no clear D gene. CDR1 is SGHKS and CDR2 is YYEKEE in the germline V gene (reference sequence). The V end lost 1 base, the J end lost 1 base, and 9 bases lay between the germline ends. The CDR3 extends over 15 amino acids. CDR3 sequence: CASSLTLTSGNTIYF. CDR3 bases: TGTGCCAGCAGCTTGACCCTGACGTCTGGAAACACCATATATTTT.

This chain joins TRBV7-9 and TRBJ2-2; 9 bases line up with TRBD2. Trimming took 0 bases from V and 3 from J; bases not matched to a gene: 8. Germline V gene sequence: CDR1 SEHNR, CDR2 FQNEAQ (reference sequence). CDR3 size: 18 residues. CDR3 coding DNA: TGTGCCAGCAGCTTAGCCACTACGGCGGGAGGGCACACCGGGGAGCTGTTTTTT. The encoded protein is CASSLATTAGGHTGELFF.

The table lists this clonotype with a few counts. The CDR3 DNA reads TGCAGTGCCCCGACTAGCGGGAGTTTTGCAGATACGCAGTATTTT. As protein: CSAPTSGSFADTQYF. The rearrangement links TRBV20-1 to TRBJ2-3; 12 bases line up with TRBD2. The J segment lost 4 bases and the V segment lost 6 bases, leaving 8 bases of the junction unmatched. The CDR3 loop spans 15 amino acids. Germline CDR1 DFQATT, CDR2 SNEGSKA (reference sequence).

With respect to this clonotype: An end of the junction differs from the germline gene, which may be a read error. The chain links TRBV28 to TRBJ2-7, with 9 bases identical to TRBD1. The germline V gene has CDR1 MDHEN and CDR2 SYDVKM. CDR3 size: 16 residues. The CDR3 spells CANSSIRTGVNYEQYF. The CDR3 coding sequence is TGTGCCAACAGTTCAATTCGGACAGGGGTTAACTACGAGCAGTACTTC.

The rearrangement joins TRBV28 to TRBJ1-1; D is perhaps TRBD1 (6 bases). V lost 5 bases and J lost 4, with 11 bases in between. Germline CDR1 is MDHEN and CDR2 is SYDVKM. The CDR3 is made up of 13 amino acids. The CDR3: CASSQQGITEAFF. CDR3 nucleotides: TGTGCCAGCAGTCAACAGGGTATCACTGAAGCTTTCTTT.

V is TRBV19 and J is TRBJ2-1, with no clear D. Germline V gene lookup returns CDR1 LNHDA and CDR2 SQIVND (reference sequence). The CDR3 length is 15 residues. Trimming shortened V by 5 bases and J by 3 bases, and 14 bases separated the two germline ends. CDR3 in amino acids: CASSPSYRVYNEQFF. The CDR3 nucleotides read TGTGCCAGTAGTCCCTCCTACCGGGTCTACAATGAGCAGTTCTTC.

This clonotype was recorded at least ten times. This chain joins TRBV9 and TRBJ2-7; TRBD1 or TRBD2 may be the D gene (5 bases each). In germline, CDR1 is SGDLS, CDR2 YYNGEE. V was trimmed by 3 bases and J by 1 base, leaving 11 bases between them. This CDR3 spans 14 amino acids. The CDR3 coding sequence is TGTGCCAGCAGCGCGGGGACCGATTCCTACGAGCAGTACTTC. It encodes CASSAGTDSYEQYF.

This clonotype was counted ten times or more. This chain connects TRBV12-5 to TRBJ2-1; tentatively, D is TRBD1 or TRBD2 (5 bases each). CDR1 and CDR2 from the germline V gene are LGHNT and FRNRAP. V was cut by 1 base and J by 2 bases, with 12 bases left in between. This CDR3 is 16 amino acids long. CDR3 nucleotide sequence: TGTGCTAGTGGTTTGGGACAAGGGGAGACCTACAATGAGCAGTTCTTC. Encoded protein: CASGLGQGETYNEQFF.

This clonotype was picked up many times. The rearrangement uses TRBV27 and TRBJ2-3, with D possibly TRBD1 on 6 matching bases. The V end lost 2 bases, the J end lost 4 bases, and 10 bases lay between the germline ends. The CDR3 is 14 amino acids. Germline assignment: CDR1 MNHEY and CDR2 SMNVEV (reference sequence). In DNA form, the CDR3 reads TGTGCCAGCAGTTTAACCACAGGGTCAGATACGCAGTATTTT. Translation: CASSLTTGSDTQYF.

There are many counts of this clonotype. The chain employs TRBV6-1 and TRBJ2-3; TRBD1 might be the D (6 bases). Per the germline V gene, CDR1 is MNHNS and CDR2 is SASEGT. The CDR3 consists of 15 residues. Trimming stripped 2 bases from V and 1 base from J, with 10 bases between. CDR3 in amino acids: CASSEFKGGTDTQYF. CDR3 nucleotides: TGTGCCAGCAGTGAATTCAAGGGGGGCACAGATACGCAGTATTTT.

This clonotype was detected many times. The chain carries TRBV7-2 and TRBJ2-5, with D perhaps matching TRBD2 (5 bases). The V gene lost 5 bases and the J gene lost 5 bases, with 18 bases spanning the gap. Per germline, CDR1 SGHTA and CDR2 FQGNSA. The CDR3 covers 15 residues. CDR3 loop: CASSPSNFPGETQYF. CDR3 DNA: TGTGCCAGCAGCCCATCCAACTTCCCGGGGGAGACCCAGTACTTC.

Many counts were recorded for this clonotype. This chain connects TRBV5-5 to TRBJ2-2; D could derive from TRBD1 or TRBD2 (5 bases each). Germline-derived CDR1 and CDR2 are SGHKS and YYEKEE (reference sequence). CDR3 size: 18 residues. Trimming removed 2 bases at V and 4 bases at J, with 21 bases between. The DNA of the CDR3 is TGTGCCAGCAGCTTCCCGGGGCGGGCAGGCTCAAGCACCGGGGAGCTGTTTTTT. It yields the protein CASSFPGRAGSSTGELFF.

The CDR3, as DNA: TGCGCCAGCAGCTTGGGCGAGGGGGGGAATGAGCAGTTCTTC. It encodes CASSLGEGGNEQFF. The chain uses TRBV5-1 and TRBJ2-1, with D tentatively TRBD2 (7 bases). The CDR3 totals 14 residues. V dropped 0 bases and J dropped 7 bases, with 11 bases sitting between them. Germline CDR1 and CDR2: SGHRS and YFSETQ.

This clonotype has at least ten counts. V and J are TRBV7-6 and TRBJ2-2; TRBD2 agrees at 11 bases. CDR1 is SGHVS, CDR2 FNYEAQ, per germline. The CDR3 consists of 17 residues. With V trimmed by 1 base and J by 2 bases, 3 bases remained unmatched. The CDR3 nucleotides are TGTGCCAGCAGCTTAGGACTAGCGGGATATAACACCGGGGAGCTGTTTTTT. Translating it yields CASSLGLAGYNTGELFF.

This clonotype has at least ten counts. CDR3 region: CASSSWAGELNEQFF. As DNA, the CDR3 is TGTGCCAGCAGTTCCTGGGCGGGAGAGCTCAATGAGCAGTTCTTC. The gene calls are TRBV11-3 and TRBJ2-1, with 7 bases aligning to TRBD2. Germline CDR1 is SGHNT and CDR2 is YENEEA. The trim removed 6 bases at V and 6 bases at J, leaving 11 bases unmatched. The CDR3 contains 15 residues.

This clonotype was detected many times. This chain's CDR3 is CAWSDGSRSPLHF. CDR3 sequence (DNA): TGTGCCTGGAGTGATGGGTCCAGATCACCCCTCCACTTT. The rearrangement uses TRBV30 and TRBJ1-6, with no clear D. The CDR3 has 13 amino acids. V was clipped by 1 base and J by 10 bases, with 11 bases between them. Germline CDR1 reads GTSNPN; CDR2 reads SVGIG (reference sequence).

This chain links TRBV11-1 with TRBJ2-3, with unresolved D. V lost 0 bases to trimming and J lost 7 bases, with 11 bases between them. The CDR3 totals 14 residues. CDR1 and CDR2 from the germline V gene are SGHAT and FQDESV (reference sequence). The CDR3 spells CASSLALRRNTQYF. In DNA, the CDR3 is TGTGCCAGCAGCTTAGCCCTAAGGCGGAATACGCAGTATTTT.

This clonotype has ten or more counts. The rearrangement joins TRBV11-2 to TRBJ2-1; maybe TRBD2 (5 bases). Germline CDR1 SGHAT, CDR2 FQNNGV. Trimming shortened V by 3 bases and J by 0 bases, and 18 bases separated the two germline ends. This CDR3 is 18 amino acids long. CDR3 amino acids: CASSFRDFGLDSYNEQFF. Written as DNA, the CDR3 is TGTGCCAGCAGCTTTCGGGATTTCGGGCTAGACTCCTACAATGAGCAGTTCTTC.

There are a few counts of this clonotype. Here the CDR3 reads CASSLWARNTEAFF. For the CDR3, the DNA is TGTGCCAGCAGCTTATGGGCTCGGAACACTGAAGCTTTCTTT. V gene TRBV7-9 combines with J gene TRBJ1-1, with unresolved D. The germline CDR1 and CDR2 sequences are SEHNR and FQNEAQ (reference sequence). Trimming removed 2 bases at V and 1 base at J, with 8 bases between. CDR3 length equals 14 residues.

The chain combines TRBV10-3 with TRBJ2-7; D might be TRBD1 (6 bases). V was pared by 9 bases and J by 3 bases, with 18 bases between. The CDR3 is made up of 14 amino acids. CDR1 ENHRY and CDR2 SYGVKD come from the germline V gene. The CDR3 DNA follows: TGTGCCATTAAACAGGGACGAGGGAACTACGAGCAGTACTTC. This codes for CAIKQGRGNYEQYF.

This clonotype was seen repeatedly, ten times or more. The DNA for the CDR3 is TGCAGTGCGAAACTAGCGGGGGTTTTCACAGATACGCAGTATTTT. Its protein product is CSAKLAGVFTDTQYF. The genes are TRBV20-1 and TRBJ2-3; TRBD2 agrees at 11 bases. Losses at the gene ends were 6 bases for V and 2 bases for J; bases not matched to a gene: 7. This CDR3 has 15 residues. From germline, CDR1 is DFQATT and CDR2 SNEGSKA (reference sequence).

This clonotype was seen a handful of times. J is TRBJ2-5 and V is TRBV24-1; D is possibly TRBD1 or TRBD2 (5 bases each). This CDR3 is built from 14 residues. Between the trimmed V and J ends, which lost 5 bases and 4 bases, there was a span of 13 bases. Germline CDR1 KGHDR, CDR2 SFDVKD. CDR3 in amino acids: CATSARGAAETQYF. The CDR3 region has the DNA TGTGCCACCAGTGCCCGGGGCGCGGCAGAGACCCAGTACTTC.

This clonotype was counted ten times or more. The chain employs TRBV7-8 and TRBJ2-5; 15 bases agree with TRBD2. V lost 2 bases to trimming and J lost 5 bases; unmatched junction nucleotides: 6. Germline V CDR1 and CDR2: SGHVS, FQNEAQ. The CDR3 is 17 residues long. For the CDR3, the DNA is TGTGCCAGCAGCTTAAGAACCGGGACTAGCGGGAGGGAGACCCAGTACTTC. Its translation is CASSLRTGTSGRETQYF.

This clonotype was seen ten or more times. This chain uses TRBV6-1 with TRBJ2-7; possibly TRBD2 for D (5 bases). This CDR3 has 15 residues. The V gene lost 2 bases and the J gene lost 1 base, with 12 bases spanning the gap. Germline loops: CDR1 MNHNS, CDR2 SASEGT. CDR3 region: CASSESAAESYEQYF. The DNA for the CDR3 is TGTGCCAGCAGTGAAAGTGCAGCGGAGTCCTACGAGCAGTACTTC.

This clonotype came up many times. The chain uses TRBV28 and TRBJ1-2; D remains ambiguous. The CDR3 sequence is 13 residues long. The ends were cut back, 3 bases at V and 7 bases at J, with 12 bases in the middle. Germline CDR1 MDHEN, CDR2 SYDVKM. This CDR3 is CASSFQTVRGYTF. In DNA form, the CDR3 reads TGTGCCAGCAGTTTCCAGACGGTACGTGGCTACACCTTC.

This clonotype was found many times. This chain links TRBV6-2 or TRBV6-3 with TRBJ2-3, with TRBD1 matching 8 bases. The V segment lost 5 bases and the J segment 6 bases; nucleotides outside the gene matches: 10. The CDR3 loop spans 15 amino acids. Germline CDR1 MNHEY, CDR2 SVGEGT. CDR3 in amino acids: CASSAQGAGSDTQYF. The DNA of the CDR3 is TGTGCCAGCAGTGCCCAGGGGGCGGGAAGTGATACGCAGTATTTT.

CDR3 sequence (DNA): TGTGCCAGCAGCCCAGGGATATCCTACAATGAGCAGTTCTTC. Residues: CASSPGISYNEQFF. V usage is TRBV12-3 or TRBV12-4 and J usage is TRBJ2-1; possibly TRBD1 for D (5 bases). V lost 6 bases, J lost 1 base, and 10 bases lay in between. CDR3 length: 14 amino acids.

This clonotype was seen repeatedly, ten times or more. The chain carries TRBV6-1 and TRBJ2-1; possible D gene TRBD1, 5 bases. CDR1 is MNHNS, CDR2 SASEGT, per germline. Deletions cut 2 bases from V and 8 bases from J, with 13 bases between. The CDR3 runs 14 residues. CDR3 DNA sequence: TGTGCCAGCAGTGAATTCAGGGTAGGGGATGAGCAGTTCTTC. Translating gives CASSEFRVGDEQFF.

Comments on this clonotype: At one end, the junction sequence differs from germline, possibly due to a read error. V and J are TRBV7-2 and TRBJ2-5; 14 bases are a match to TRBD2. The CDR3 runs 16 residues. The germline gives CDR1 SGHTA, CDR2 FQGNSA. The CDR3 protein is CASSSGLAGGGETRYF. As DNA, the CDR3 is TGTGCCAGCAGCTCAGGACTAGCGGGAGGCGGGGAGACCCGGTACTTC.

This chain links TRBV29-1 with TRBJ2-5, with unresolved D. This CDR3 comprises 14 residues. CDR1 and CDR2 (germline): SQVTM, ANQGSEA. Trimming removed 3 bases at V and 1 base at J, with 12 bases between. The CDR3, as DNA: TGCAGCGTTGAGCCAGTGGGTCCCCAAGAGACCCAGTACTTC. The encoded protein is CSVEPVGPQETQYF. The variable domain in full, with the rest retrieved from reference TRBV29-1 and TRBJ2-5, is SAVISQKPSRDICQRGTSLTIQCQVDSQVTMMFWYRQQPGQSLTLIATANQGSEATYESGFVIDKFPISRPNLTFSTLTVSNMSPEDSSIYLCSVEPVGPQETQYFGPGTRLLVL.

The J gene is TRBJ2-1, the V gene TRBV11-3, with TRBD2 matching over 10 bases. This CDR3 is 17 amino acids long. V lost 5 bases and J lost 9; bases outside the gene matches: 16. Looked up from germline, CDR1 is SGHNT and CDR2 is YENEEA. CDR3 in DNA: TGTGCCAGCAGCAGACGGACTAGCGGCGGAGGTCGGATTGAGCAGTTCTTC. Its translation: CASSRRTSGGGRIEQFF.